In its sample, the clone carrying this T cell receptor (beta chain) was seen once. Its antigen is unidentified. Germline is not matched at one junction end, which may reflect a read error. This entry comes from a study of breast tumors, draining lymph nodes, adjacent tissues. CDR1 DFQATT and CDR2 SNEGSKA come from the germline V gene (reference sequence). This CDR3 has 11 residues. Axillary draining lymph nodes of breast cancer patients supplied the node samples. Findings of the study overall: Compared with lymph nodes, tumors were less diverse; compared with nontumor tissue, more. Tumor and nontumor repertoires were significantly more similar in luminal-like than in basal-like breast cancer.

TCRdb re-called the multiplex PCR reads with MiXCR, one entry per CDR3 protein. The top ten clones hold 4.3% of a sample with over 150,000 distinct CDR3 sequences, approximately 31% of them seen once. The chain employs TRBV20-1 and TRBJ2-3; D is perhaps TRBD1 or TRBD2 (5 bases each). The sequencing sample was made of axillary lymph node tissue. The receptor was derived from a female donor with breast cancer. Some clones in this sample may be carry-over from other donors' samples. CDR3 sequence: CSGGIGYEQCF. CDR3 sequence (DNA): TGCAGTGGGGGGATCGGCTATGAGCAGTGTTTT.